This TCR beta chain came from a study of cytotoxic CD8 clonotypes in ibrutinib-treated CLL. In the study overall: Mean values per sample were a few hundred thousand productive templates and about 94,000 productive rearrangements. Study-level results: The study found baseline clonality above age-matched healthy donors, tracking circulating CD8+ T-cell counts. Clonality grew at ibrutinib response; at progression, it decreased back toward baseline.

Here immunoSEQ multiplex PCR was the method, and the copy in TCRdb shows in-frame clones only, minus some. The table lists approximately 91,000 clones, roughly 83% of them singletons. CDR3 length: 14 residues. V dropped 0 bases and J dropped 5 bases, with 10 bases sitting between them. From germline, CDR1 is SGDLS and CDR2 YYNGEE. Turning to this clone: Its antigen is not known.

The sequence was obtained from a human donor with chronic lymphocytic leukemia. The chain links TRBV9 to TRBJ2-3; D is perhaps TRBD1 (5 bases). This specimen consisted of PBMCs, obtained after 12 months of ibrutinib treatment. The CDR3 DNA follows: TGTGCCAGCAGCGTAGAGGGGCGAGGAGATACGCAGTATTTT. Its protein product is CASSVEGRGDTQYF.